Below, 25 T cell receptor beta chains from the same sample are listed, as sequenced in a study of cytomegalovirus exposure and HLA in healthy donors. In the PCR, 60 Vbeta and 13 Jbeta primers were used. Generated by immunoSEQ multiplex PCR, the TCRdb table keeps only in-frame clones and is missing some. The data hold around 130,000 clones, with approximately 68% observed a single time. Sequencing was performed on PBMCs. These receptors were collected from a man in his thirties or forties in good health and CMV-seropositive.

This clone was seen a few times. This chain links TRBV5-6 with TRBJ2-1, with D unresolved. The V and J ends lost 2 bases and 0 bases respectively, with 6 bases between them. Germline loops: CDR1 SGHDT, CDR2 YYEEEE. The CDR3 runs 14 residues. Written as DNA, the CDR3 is TGTGCCAGCAGCTTCAGTTACTCCTACAATGAGCAGTTCTTC. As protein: CASSFSYSYNEQFF.

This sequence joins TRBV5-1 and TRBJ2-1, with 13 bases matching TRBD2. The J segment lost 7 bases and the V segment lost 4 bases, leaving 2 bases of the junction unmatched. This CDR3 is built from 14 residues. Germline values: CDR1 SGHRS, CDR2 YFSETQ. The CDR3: CASSRTSGSNEQFF. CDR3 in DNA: TGCGCCAGCAGCCGGACTAGCGGGAGTAATGAGCAGTTCTTC.

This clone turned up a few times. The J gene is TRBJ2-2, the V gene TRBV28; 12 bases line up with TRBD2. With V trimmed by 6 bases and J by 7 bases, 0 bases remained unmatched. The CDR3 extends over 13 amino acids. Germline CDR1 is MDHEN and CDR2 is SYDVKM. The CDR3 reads CASRGLAGGELFF. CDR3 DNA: TGTGCCAGCAGGGGACTAGCGGGCGGGGAGCTGTTTTTT.

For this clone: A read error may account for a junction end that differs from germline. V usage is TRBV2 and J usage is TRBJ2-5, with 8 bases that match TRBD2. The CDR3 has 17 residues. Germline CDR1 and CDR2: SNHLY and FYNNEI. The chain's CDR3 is CASRGSGAPRVRETQYF. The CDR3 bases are TGTGCCAGCAGAGGTAGCGGGGCTCCCAGGGTGCGAGAGACCCAATACTTC.

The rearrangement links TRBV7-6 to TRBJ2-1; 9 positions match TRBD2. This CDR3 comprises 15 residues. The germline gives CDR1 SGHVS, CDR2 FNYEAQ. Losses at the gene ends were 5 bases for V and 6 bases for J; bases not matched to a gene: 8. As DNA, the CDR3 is TGTGCCAGCAGCCATTCTAGCGGGATCGGCAATGAGCAGTTCTTC. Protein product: CASSHSSGIGNEQFF.

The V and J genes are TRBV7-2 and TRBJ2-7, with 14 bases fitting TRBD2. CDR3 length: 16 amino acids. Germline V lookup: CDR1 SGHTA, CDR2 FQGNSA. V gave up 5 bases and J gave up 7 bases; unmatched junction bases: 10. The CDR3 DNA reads TGTGCCAGCAGCCCCCACACGGGACTAGCGGGAGTGGAGCAGTACTTC. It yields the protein CASSPHTGLAGVEQYF.

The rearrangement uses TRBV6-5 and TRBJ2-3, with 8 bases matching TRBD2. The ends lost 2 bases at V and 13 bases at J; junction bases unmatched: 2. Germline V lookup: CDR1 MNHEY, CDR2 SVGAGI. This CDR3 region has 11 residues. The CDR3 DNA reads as TGTGCCAGCAGTTACGGGCGGGAGGAGTATTTT. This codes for CASSYGREEYF.

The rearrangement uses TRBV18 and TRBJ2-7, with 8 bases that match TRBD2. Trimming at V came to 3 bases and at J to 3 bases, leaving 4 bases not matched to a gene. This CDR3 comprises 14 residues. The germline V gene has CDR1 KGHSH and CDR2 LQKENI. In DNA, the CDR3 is TGTGCCAGCTCACCCCCGGGAGGGGGCTACGAGCAGTACTTC. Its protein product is CASSPPGGGYEQYF. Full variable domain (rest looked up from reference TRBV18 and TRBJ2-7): NAGVMQNPRHLVRRRGQEARLRCSPMKGHSHVYWYRQLPEEGLKFMVYLQKENIIDESGMPKERFSAEFPKEGPSILRIQQVVRGDSAAYFCASSPPGGGYEQYFGPGTRLTVT.

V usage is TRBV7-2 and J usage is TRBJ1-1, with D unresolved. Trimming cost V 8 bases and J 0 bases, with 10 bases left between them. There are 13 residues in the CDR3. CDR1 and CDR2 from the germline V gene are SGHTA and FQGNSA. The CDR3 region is CASAKHMNTEAFF. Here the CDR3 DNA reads TGTGCCAGCGCAAAACATATGAACACTGAAGCTTTCTTT.

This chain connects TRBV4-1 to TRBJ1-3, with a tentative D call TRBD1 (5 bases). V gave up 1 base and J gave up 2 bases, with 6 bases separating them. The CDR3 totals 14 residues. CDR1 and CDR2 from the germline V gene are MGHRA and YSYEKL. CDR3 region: CASSQVRAGNTIYF. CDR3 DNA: TGCGCCAGCAGCCAAGTCAGGGCTGGAAACACCATATATTTT.

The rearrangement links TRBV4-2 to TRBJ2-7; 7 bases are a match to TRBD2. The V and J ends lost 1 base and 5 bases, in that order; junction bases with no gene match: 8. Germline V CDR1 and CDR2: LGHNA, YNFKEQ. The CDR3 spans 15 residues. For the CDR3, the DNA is TGTGCCAGCAGCCAAGCCCTCCGCGGGAGCGACGAGCAGTACTTC. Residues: CASSQALRGSDEQYF.

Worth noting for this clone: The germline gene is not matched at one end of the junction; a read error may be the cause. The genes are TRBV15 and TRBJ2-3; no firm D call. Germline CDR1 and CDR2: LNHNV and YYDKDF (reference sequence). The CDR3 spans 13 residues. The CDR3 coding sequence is TGTGCCACCTCCCAGATATCCCTCACCCGGGTACGTTTT. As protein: CATSQISLTRVRF.

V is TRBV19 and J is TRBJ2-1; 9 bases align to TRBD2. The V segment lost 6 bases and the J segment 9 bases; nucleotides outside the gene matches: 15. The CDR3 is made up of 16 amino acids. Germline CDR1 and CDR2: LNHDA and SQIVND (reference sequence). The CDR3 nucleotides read TGTGCCAGTAGCGGTACCGGGACTAGCTTCCGGTCTGAGCAGTTCTTC. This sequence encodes CASSGTGTSFRSEQFF.

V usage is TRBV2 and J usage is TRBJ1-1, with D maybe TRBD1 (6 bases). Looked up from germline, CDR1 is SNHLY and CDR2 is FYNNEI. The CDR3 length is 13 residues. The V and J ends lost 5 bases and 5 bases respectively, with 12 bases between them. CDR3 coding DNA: TGTGCCAGCAGTTCACAGGGTAGGACTGAAGCTTTCTTT. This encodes CASSSQGRTEAFF.

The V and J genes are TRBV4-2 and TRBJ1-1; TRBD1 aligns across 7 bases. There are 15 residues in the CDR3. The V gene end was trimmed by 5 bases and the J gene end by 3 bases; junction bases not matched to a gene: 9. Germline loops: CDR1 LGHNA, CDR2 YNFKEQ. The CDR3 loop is CASSGRKTGDTEAFF. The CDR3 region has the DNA TGTGCCAGCAGCGGACGGAAAACAGGGGACACTGAAGCTTTCTTT.

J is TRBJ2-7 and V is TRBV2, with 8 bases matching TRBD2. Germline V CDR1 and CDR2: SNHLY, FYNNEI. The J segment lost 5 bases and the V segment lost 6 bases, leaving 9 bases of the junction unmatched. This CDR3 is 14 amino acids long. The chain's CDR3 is CASSRLARRDEQYF. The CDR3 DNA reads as TGTGCCAGCAGCAGACTAGCGAGACGGGACGAGCAGTACTTC.

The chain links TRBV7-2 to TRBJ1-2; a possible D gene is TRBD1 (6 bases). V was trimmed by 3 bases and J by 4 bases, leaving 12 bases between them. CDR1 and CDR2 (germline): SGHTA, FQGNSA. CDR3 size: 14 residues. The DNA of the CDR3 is TGTGCCAGCAGCTTTGGGGGCTTAGGCTATGGCTACACCTTC. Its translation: CASSFGGLGYGYTF.

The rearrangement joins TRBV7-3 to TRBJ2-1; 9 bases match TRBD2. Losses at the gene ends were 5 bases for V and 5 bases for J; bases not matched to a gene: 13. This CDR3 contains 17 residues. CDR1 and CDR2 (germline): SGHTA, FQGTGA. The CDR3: CASSPNGGAGGNNEQFF. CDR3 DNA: TGTGCCAGCAGCCCCAACGGGGGGGCGGGAGGGAACAATGAGCAGTTCTTC.

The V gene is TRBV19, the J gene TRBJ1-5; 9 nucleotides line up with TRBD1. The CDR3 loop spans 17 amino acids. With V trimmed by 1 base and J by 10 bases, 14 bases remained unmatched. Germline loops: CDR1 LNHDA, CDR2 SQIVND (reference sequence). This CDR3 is CASSIVFLGTGTIPQHF. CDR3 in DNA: TGTGCCAGTAGTATAGTTTTTTTGGGGACAGGGACTATACCCCAGCATTTT.

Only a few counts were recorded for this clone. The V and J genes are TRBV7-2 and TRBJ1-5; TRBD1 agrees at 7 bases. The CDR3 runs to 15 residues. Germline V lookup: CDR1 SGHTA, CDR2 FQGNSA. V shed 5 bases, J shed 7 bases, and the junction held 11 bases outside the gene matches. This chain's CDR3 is CASSAGQVRGQPQHF. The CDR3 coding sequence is TGTGCCAGCAGCGCTGGACAGGTCCGAGGGCAGCCCCAGCATTTT. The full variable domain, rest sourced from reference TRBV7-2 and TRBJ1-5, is GAGVSQSPSNKVTEKGKDVELRCDPISGHTALYWYRQSLGQGLEFLIYFQGNSAPDKSGLPSDRFSAERTGGSVSTLTIQRTQQEDSAVYLCASSAGQVRGQPQHFGDGTRLSIL.

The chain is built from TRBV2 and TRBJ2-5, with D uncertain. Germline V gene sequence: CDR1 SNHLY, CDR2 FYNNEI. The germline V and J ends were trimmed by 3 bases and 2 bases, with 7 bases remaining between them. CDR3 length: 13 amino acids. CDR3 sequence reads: CASSDIVQETQYF. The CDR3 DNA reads TGTGCCAGCAGTGATATAGTACAAGAGACCCAGTACTTC.

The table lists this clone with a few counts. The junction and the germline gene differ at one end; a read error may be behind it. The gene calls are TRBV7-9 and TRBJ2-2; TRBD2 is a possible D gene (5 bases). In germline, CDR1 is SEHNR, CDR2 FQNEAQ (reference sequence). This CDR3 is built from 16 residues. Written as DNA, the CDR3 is TGTTCCAGCAGCGCCTTTTACGGGATTTTAACCGGGGAGCTGTTTTTT. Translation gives CSSSAFYGILTGELFF.

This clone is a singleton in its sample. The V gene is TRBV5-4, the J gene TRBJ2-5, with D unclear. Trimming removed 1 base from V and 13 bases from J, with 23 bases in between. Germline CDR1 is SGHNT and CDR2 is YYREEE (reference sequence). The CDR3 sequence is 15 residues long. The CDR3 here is CASSLRRDSEVALYF. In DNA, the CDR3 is TGTGCCAGCAGCTTGAGGCGCGACTCAGAGGTGGCCCTGTACTTC. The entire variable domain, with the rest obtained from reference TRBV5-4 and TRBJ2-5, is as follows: ETGVTQSPTHLIKTRGQQVTLRCSSQSGHNTVSWYQQALGQGPQFIFQYYREEENGRGNFPPRFSGLQFPNYSSELNVNALELDDSALYLCASSLRRDSEVALYFGPGTRLLVL.

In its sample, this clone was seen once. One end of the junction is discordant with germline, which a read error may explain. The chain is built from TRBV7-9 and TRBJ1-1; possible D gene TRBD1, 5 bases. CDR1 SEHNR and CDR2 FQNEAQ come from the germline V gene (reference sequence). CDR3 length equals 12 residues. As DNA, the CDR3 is TGTTCCAGCAGCCAAGACAGATACGAAGCTTTCTTT. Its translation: CSSSQDRYEAFF.

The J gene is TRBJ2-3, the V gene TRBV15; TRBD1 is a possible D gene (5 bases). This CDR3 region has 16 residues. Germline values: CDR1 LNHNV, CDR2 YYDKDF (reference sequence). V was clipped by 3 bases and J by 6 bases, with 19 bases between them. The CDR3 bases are TGTGCCACCAGCAGGGACGTGGGGCCCACTGTTGATACGCAGTATTTT. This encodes CATSRDVGPTVDTQYF.